This T cell receptor beta chain was found in a study of T-cell memory formation after mild COVID-19. At the level of the study: The study found TCR clusters largely donor specific.

The CDR3 contains 12 residues. V was pared by 5 bases and J by 13 bases, with 18 bases between. Germline values: CDR1 SGHNT, CDR2 YENEEA. From the 5' RACE reads, TCRdb called clonotypes with MiXCR, one entry per CDR3 protein. The sample includes 350,000 or so distinct CDR3 sequences, around 20% seen only once; the top ten take about 21%. This clonotype was picked up many times. The receptor comes from a man aged 18-30 years who had mild COVID-19 (a few samples of this study predate the infection). Cell type and time point are not known. The J gene is TRBJ2-7, the V gene TRBV11-3; tentative D call: TRBD2 (5 bases). The sequenced material came from PBMCs or a T cell subset sorted from them (not recorded which). CDR3 protein: CASSPYGGALYF. In DNA, the CDR3 is TGTGCCAGCAGCCCCTACGGAGGCGCGTTATACTTC.